This T cell receptor (beta chain) was observed in a study of cytomegalovirus exposure and HLA in healthy donors. The study's findings and limits: Across HLA loci, a later analysis found differing TCR association rates, with DRB1 most and HLA-C fewest.

Notes on this clone: The antigen is unknown.

CDR1 and CDR2 (germline): SGHNT, YYREEE (reference sequence). The CDR3 consists of 17 residues. Trimming pared 0 bases from V and 0 bases from J, leaving 13 bases between. The PCR contained 60 Vbeta and 13 Jbeta primers. Only in-frame clones appear in the TCRdb table, and some are missing; sequencing was by immunoSEQ multiplex PCR. Found here are approximately 82,000 clones, 60% to 85% of them singletons; the top ten hold approximately 1.5%. The sequence was obtained from a man in his forties or fifties in good health and CMV-seronegative. The genes are TRBV5-4 and TRBJ2-1; a possible D gene is TRBD1 (6 bases). The sample comprised PBMCs. The CDR3, as DNA: TGTGCCAGCAGCTTGGCGCCGGGACAAAACTCCTACAATGAGCAGTTCTTC. It codes for CASSLAPGQNSYNEQFF.